What follows describes a single T cell receptor (beta chain). The antigen is unknown. The data belong to a study of T cell responses to AZD1222 COVID-19 vaccine. About the study: Whether given at about 4 or about 12 weeks, second doses were pooled.

Regarding the study as a whole: It should be noted that donors were predominantly white British and more often female, and clonal diversity was possibly underestimated.

Clones were read by immunoSEQ multiplex PCR, and TCRdb kept only the in-frame ones, dropping some. Among about 120,000 clones listed, about 91% were seen once. The material was peripheral blood, obtained on day 0 of AZD1222 vaccination. This sequence originates from an adult in good health.

In nucleotides, the CDR3 is TGTGCCAGCAGCTTAGAAGGGGCGACTGGGGCCAACGTCCTGACTTTC. Translated: CASSLEGATGANVLTF. This chain connects TRBV7-3 to TRBJ2-6; tentative D call: TRBD1 (5 bases). Trimming took 2 bases from V and 2 from J, leaving 10 bases between them. Germline-derived CDR1 and CDR2 are SGHTA and FQGTGA. The CDR3 has 16 amino acids.